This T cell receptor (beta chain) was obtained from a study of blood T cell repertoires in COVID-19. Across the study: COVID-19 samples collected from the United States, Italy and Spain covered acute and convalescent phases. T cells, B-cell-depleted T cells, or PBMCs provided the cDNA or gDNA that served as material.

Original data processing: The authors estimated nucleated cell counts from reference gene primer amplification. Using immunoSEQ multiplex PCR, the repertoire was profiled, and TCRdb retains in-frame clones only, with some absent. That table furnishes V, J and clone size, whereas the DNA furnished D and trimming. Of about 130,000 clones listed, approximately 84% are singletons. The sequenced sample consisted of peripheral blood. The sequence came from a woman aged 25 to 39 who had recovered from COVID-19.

The CDR3 loop is CASYRGPGDNEQFF. CDR3 DNA sequence: TGTGCCAGCTACCGGGGCCCGGGAGACAATGAGCAGTTCTTC. The chain carries TRBV27 and TRBJ2-1, with D perhaps matching TRBD2 (6 bases). Germline V gene sequence: CDR1 MNHEY, CDR2 SMNVEV (reference sequence). CDR3 length equals 14 residues. The V end was cut by 8 bases, the J end by 5 bases, with 16 bases between.